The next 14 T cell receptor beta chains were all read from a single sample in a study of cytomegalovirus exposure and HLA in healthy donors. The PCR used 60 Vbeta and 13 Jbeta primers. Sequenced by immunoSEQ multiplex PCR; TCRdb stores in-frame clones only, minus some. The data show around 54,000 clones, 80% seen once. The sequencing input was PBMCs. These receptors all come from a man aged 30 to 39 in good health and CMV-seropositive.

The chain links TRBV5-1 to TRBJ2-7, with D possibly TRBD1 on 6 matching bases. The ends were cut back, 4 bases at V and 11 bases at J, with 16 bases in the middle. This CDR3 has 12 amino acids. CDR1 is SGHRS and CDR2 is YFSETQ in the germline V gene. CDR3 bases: TGCGCCAGCAGCCTATCCGACAGGAGGAAGTACTTC. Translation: CASSLSDRRKYF.

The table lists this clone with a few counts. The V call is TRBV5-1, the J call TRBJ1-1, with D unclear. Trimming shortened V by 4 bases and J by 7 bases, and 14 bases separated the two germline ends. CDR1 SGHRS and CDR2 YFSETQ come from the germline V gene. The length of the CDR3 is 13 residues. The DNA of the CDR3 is TGCGCCAGCAGCCCGCGGCGGGCCGATGAAGCTTTCTTT. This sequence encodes CASSPRRADEAFF.

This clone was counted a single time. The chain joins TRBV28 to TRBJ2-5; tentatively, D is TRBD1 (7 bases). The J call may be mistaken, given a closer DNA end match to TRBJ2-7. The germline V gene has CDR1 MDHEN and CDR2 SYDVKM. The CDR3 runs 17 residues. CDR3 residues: CATLAPGAGQSSYEQYF. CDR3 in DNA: TGTGCCACCCTCGCCCCGGGGGCGGGACAGAGCTCCTACGAGCAGTACTTC.

The DNA for the CDR3 is TGTGCCAGCAGTGAATCCGCGTCATATAATTCACCCCTCCACTTT. It specifies CASSESASYNSPLHF. J is TRBJ1-6 and V is TRBV6-4; no definite D call. The germline V gene encodes CDR1 MRHNA and CDR2 SNTAGT. The CDR3 consists of 15 residues. Trimming pared 3 bases from V and 4 bases from J, leaving 10 bases between.

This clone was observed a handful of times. This chain's CDR3 is CARSLSDSYNSPLHF. The CDR3 nucleotides read TGTGCCAGAAGCTTGTCGGACAGCTATAATTCACCCCTCCACTTT. The V gene is TRBV5-3, the J gene TRBJ1-6; D possibly corresponds to TRBD1 (6 bases). TRBV5-3 has ORF status, its function being uncertain. Trimming removed 1 base from V and 3 bases from J, with 8 bases in between. CDR3 size: 15 residues.

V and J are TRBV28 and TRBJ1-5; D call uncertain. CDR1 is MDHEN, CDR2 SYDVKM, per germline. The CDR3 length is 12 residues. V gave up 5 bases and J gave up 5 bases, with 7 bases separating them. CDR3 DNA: TGTGCCAGCAGTCCCCTTGATCAGCCCCAGCATTTT. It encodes CASSPLDQPQHF.

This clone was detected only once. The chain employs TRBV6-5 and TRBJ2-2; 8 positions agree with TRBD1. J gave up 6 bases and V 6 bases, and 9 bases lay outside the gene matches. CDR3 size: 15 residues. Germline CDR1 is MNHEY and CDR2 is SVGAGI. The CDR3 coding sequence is TGTGCCAGCAGCCGGGGGACAGGTCTTGCCGGGGAGCTGTTTTTT. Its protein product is CASSRGTGLAGELFF.

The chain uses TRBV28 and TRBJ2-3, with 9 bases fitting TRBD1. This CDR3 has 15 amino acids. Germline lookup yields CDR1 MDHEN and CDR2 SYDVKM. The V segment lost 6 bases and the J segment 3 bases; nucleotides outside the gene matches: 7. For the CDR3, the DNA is TGTGCCAGCAGAGGGGACAGGGTAGTTACAGATACGCAGTATTTT. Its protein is CASRGDRVVTDTQYF. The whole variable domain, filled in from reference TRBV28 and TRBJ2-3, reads DVKVTQSSRYLVKRTGEKVFLECVQDMDHENMFWYRQDPGLGLRLIYFSYDVKMKEKGDIPEGYSVSREKKERFSLILESASTNQTSMYLCASRGDRVVTDTQYFGPGTRLTVL.

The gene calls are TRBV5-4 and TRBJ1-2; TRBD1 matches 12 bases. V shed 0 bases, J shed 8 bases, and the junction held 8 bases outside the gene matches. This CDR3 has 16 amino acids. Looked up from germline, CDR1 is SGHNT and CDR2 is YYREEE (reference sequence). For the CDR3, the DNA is TGTGCCAGCAGCTTGGGATGGGACAGGGGGCCGTGGGGCTACACCTTC. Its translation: CASSLGWDRGPWGYTF.

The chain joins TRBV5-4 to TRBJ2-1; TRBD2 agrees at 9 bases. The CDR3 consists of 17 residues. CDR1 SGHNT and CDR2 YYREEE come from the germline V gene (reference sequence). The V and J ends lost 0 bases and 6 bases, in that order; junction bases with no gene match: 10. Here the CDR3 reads CASSLARGGVSFNEQFF. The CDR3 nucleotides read TGTGCCAGCAGCTTGGCGCGCGGGGGGGTATCTTTCAATGAGCAGTTCTTC.

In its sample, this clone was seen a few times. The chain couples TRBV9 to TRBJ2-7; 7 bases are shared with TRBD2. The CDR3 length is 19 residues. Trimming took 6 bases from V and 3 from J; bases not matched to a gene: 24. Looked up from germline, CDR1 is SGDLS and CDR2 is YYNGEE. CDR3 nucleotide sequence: TGTGCCAGCAACAGCATTCTCCAAATGGCGGGACTAATACTCTACGAGCAGTACTTC. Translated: CASNSILQMAGLILYEQYF. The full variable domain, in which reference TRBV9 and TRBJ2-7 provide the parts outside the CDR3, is DSGVTQTPKHLITATGQRVTLRCSPRSGDLSVYWYQQSLDQGLQFLIQYYNGEERAKGNILERFSAQQFPDLHSELNLSSLELGDSALYFCASNSILQMAGLILYEQYFGPGTRLTVT.

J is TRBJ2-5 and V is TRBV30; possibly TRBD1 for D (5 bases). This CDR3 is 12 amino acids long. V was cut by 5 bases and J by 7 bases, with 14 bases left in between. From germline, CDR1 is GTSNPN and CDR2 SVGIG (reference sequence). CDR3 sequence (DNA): TGTGCCTGGTCACCAGGGATAGTGACCCAGTACTTC. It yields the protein CAWSPGIVTQYF.

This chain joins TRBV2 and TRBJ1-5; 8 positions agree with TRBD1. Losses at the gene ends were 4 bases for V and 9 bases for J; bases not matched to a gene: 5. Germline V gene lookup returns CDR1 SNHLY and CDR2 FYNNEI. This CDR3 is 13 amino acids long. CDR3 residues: CASSGTGTRPQHF. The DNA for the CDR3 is TGTGCCAGCAGTGGGACAGGGACTCGGCCCCAGCATTTT.

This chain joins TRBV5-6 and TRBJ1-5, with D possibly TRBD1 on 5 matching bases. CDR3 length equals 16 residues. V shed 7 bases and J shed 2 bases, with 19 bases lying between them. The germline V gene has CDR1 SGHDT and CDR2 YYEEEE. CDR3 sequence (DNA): TGTGCCAGCCGTTGGGTGACGGGGGGAGGCAATCAGCCCCAGCATTTT. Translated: CASRWVTGGGNQPQHF.